This T cell receptor (beta chain) was found in a study of blood T cell repertoires in COVID-19. Study in general: Acute and convalescent COVID-19 samples came from the United States, Italy and Spain. T cells, B-cell-depleted T cells, or PBMCs supplied cDNA or gDNA.

Germline V gene sequence: CDR1 MDHEN, CDR2 SYDVKM. Trimming cost V 2 bases and J 2 bases; bases outside gene matches: 8. This CDR3 region has 16 residues. This clone was observed once. The protocol was immunoSEQ multiplex PCR, while the TCRdb copy is restricted to in-frame clones and leaves out a portion. The sample lists approximately 330,000 clones, 86% occurring once. This sequence joins TRBV28 and TRBJ2-7; 8 positions match TRBD1. Material for sequencing was PBMCs or T cells enriched from blood (not recorded which). The TCR originated in a woman in her 40s with acute COVID-19. CDR3 sequence (DNA): TGTGCCAGCAGTTTACAACCCGGGACAGGACCCTACGAGCAGTACTTC. Translated: CASSLQPGTGPYEQYF.